This TCR beta chain was obtained from a study of T cells in tuberculosis. About the study: Samples predate treatment or fall within its first 7 days. General study points: Selection depended on which cryopreserved specimens were available. GMM-specific TCRs were nearer to active tuberculosis alpha repertoires, suggesting expansion.

Repertoires were generated with immunoSEQ multiplex PCR, while TCRdb's copy carries only in-frame clones and drops some. The sample yields around 40,000 clones, approximately 94% seen once. This clone has only a few counts. Antigen: not known. Indicated time point: new active TB diagnosis, blood taken before or within 7 days of starting treatment. Germline loops: CDR1 LNHDA, CDR2 SQIVND (reference sequence). The CDR3 runs 13 residues. Trimming took 2 bases from V and 6 from J; bases not matched to a gene: 1. This chain links TRBV19 with TRBJ2-3; the match to TRBD1 covers 8 bases. This sample comprised PBMCs, obtained at tuberculosis diagnosis. The clonotype comes from an adult with tuberculosis. CDR3 amino acids: CASSIRQGDTQYF. The CDR3 DNA is TGTGCCAGTAGTATACGACAGGGGGATACGCAGTATTTT.